Described below is a single T cell receptor beta chain sequence and its context. After removal of 3 bases from V and 2 bases from J, the junction contained 7 bases not matched to a gene. The CDR3 is 17 amino acids. The V gene's germline CDR1 is SGDLS and CDR2 YYNGEE. This entry comes from a study of CD8 T cells in Susac syndrome. Random hexamers were used to reverse transcribe the RNA input (roughly 0.5 to 1 ug). In TCRdb, the immunoSEQ multiplex PCR reads were re-called with MiXCR into one record per CDR3 protein. The sample lists about 120,000 distinct CDR3 sequences, 85% to 95% occurring once. The Susac syndrome patients fit the recently defined diagnostic criteria for definite or probable disease. While CD8+ and CD4+ T cells were isolated negatively, TEMRA cells were enriched by FACS.

The specimen was CD8+ T cells from PBMCs. The TCR comes from a human donor with Susac syndrome. This sequence joins TRBV9 and TRBJ2-5; 13 bases fit TRBD2. The CDR3 region has the DNA TGTGCCAGCAGCGAGGGGACTAGCGGGGTCCTGCAAGAGACCCAGTACTTC. This translates into CASSEGTSGVLQETQYF. The full variable domain, in which reference TRBV9 and TRBJ2-5 provide the parts outside the CDR3, is DSGVTQTPKHLITATGQRVTLRCSPRSGDLSVYWYQQSLDQGLQFLIQYYNGEERAKGNILERFSAQQFPDLHSELNLSSLELGDSALYFCASSEGTSGVLQETQYFGPGTRLLVL.